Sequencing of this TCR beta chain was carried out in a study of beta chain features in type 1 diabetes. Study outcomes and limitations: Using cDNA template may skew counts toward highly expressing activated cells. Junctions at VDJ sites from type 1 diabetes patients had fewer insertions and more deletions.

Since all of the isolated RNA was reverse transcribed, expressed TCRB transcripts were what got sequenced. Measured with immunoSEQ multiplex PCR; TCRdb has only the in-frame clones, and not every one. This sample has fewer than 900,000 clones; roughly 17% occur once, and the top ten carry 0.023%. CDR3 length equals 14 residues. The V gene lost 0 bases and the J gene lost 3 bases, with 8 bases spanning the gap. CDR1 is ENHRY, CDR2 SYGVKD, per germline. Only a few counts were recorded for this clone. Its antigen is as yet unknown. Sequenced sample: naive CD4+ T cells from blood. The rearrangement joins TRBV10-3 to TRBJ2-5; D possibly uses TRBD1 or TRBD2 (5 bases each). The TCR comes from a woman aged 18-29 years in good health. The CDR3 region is CAISESWGKETQYF. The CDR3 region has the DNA TGTGCCATCAGTGAGTCGTGGGGGAAAGAGACCCAGTACTTC.